This T cell receptor (beta chain) was observed in a study of T cell responses to AZD1222 COVID-19 vaccine. Study context: The study pooled second doses at about 4 or about 12 weeks. Study-level findings and limits: Donors skewed white British and female; clonal diversity was possibly underestimated. The number of AZD1222 recipients seropositive at baseline was only five to seven.

The assay was immunoSEQ multiplex PCR, and TCRdb's table has in-frame clones only and misses some. The repertoire holds approximately 200,000 clones, with roughly 88% as singletons. J lost 7 bases, V lost 1 base, and 7 bases had no gene match. CDR1 and CDR2 (germline): SGHTA, FQGNSA. The CDR3 spans 15 residues. On this clone: The antigen is unknown.

The starting material was peripheral blood, obtained on day 0 of AZD1222 vaccination. The chain recombines TRBV7-2 with TRBJ2-1, with 7 bases identical to TRBD2. This TCR was sampled from an adult in good health. This chain's CDR3 is CASSLEAGPANEQFF. The CDR3 DNA sequence: TGTGCCAGCAGCTTAGAAGCGGGGCCCGCTAATGAGCAGTTCTTC.